What follows is one T cell receptor beta chain and its context. This clone was seen a few times. Its recognized antigen is unknown. No base-level quality is on record; no much larger clone is a single base apart. The sample belongs to a study of high-grade serous ovarian cancer treatment subgroups (dated by TCRdb to the early 2020s). Concerning the study at large: A mean of 14,192 reads and 7,500 or so unique TCR beta rearrangements per sample was generated by sequencing. Each patient contributed one primary tumor and two metastatic tumor samples, giving 75 to 95 samples in total. The study examined TCR beta repertoires in high-grade serous ovarian cancer patients who were grouped under a laparoscopic triage algorithm by complete gross resection or by neoadjuvant chemotherapy response. The cohort comprised 30 patients: about ten with no residual disease after primary surgery (R0), about ten excellent NACT responders, and about ten poor NACT responders.

The tumor samples were collected prior to definitive surgery or chemotherapy. Genomic DNA extraction was performed by the MD Anderson Biospecimen Extraction Resource, and TCR sequencing was carried out by the MD Anderson Cancer Genomics Laboratory. Broad study findings and their caveats: TCR clonal relatedness correlated positively with neoantigen level and, by trend, with copy number variation and mutation load from whole-genome sequencing. Repertoire similarity between tumors of the same patient ranged about 0.11 to 0.79, whereas almost no similarity was seen between different patients. Because bulk tumor TCR sequencing provided no spatial information, insight into HGSC tumor complexity and diversity was limited. The TCR repertoire analyses centered on CDR3, leaving CDR1 and CDR2 unanalyzed.

The 80 to 95 tumor samples underwent high-throughput TCR profiling using ImmunoSEQ. In the source study's methods: Repertoire diversity metrics included richness (unique productive sequences), clonality, evenness and relatedness; Bhattacharyya coefficient assessed similarity between samples. A sensitivity analysis excluded TCRs with fewer than two reads and gave consistent conclusions. TCRdb holds this immuneACCESS table with in-frame rearrangements only. Some clones are missing; in checked studies, unresolved V genes explain under half, and the rest has no known cause. V and J calls and clone size are as listed in that table; D and trimming were resolved from the DNA. The sample includes about 4,100 clones, with 65% to 80% observed a single time. Clones ranked in the top ten supply more than 10% of the sample. The clonotype was recovered from a human donor with high-grade serous ovarian cancer. Sequencing used tumor tissue.

The DNA reads TGTGCCAGCAGCCCTAGACAGGGTAGTCTCTATGGCTACACCTTC. The translation is CASSPRQGSLYGYTF. This receptor chain uses TRBV14 and TRBJ1-2; 7 of the junction bases match TRBD1. As encoded in the germline V gene, CDR1 is SGHDN while CDR2 is FVKESK. Unmatched junction bases come to 9, with V trimmed by 4 bases and J by 4 bases. Counted from cysteine to phenylalanine, this CDR3 has 15 amino acids. Kept here is only the CDR3 DNA, which spans 45 bases and is read in frame from base 1.